Each of the 6 T cell receptor beta chains below was sequenced from the same sample in a study of blood T cell repertoires in COVID-19. Produced via immunoSEQ multiplex PCR; TCRdb's table is partial and in-frame only. The sample includes approximately 110,000 clones, 80% to 90% of them seen just once. Sequencing used peripheral blood. The source of these receptors is an elderly woman with acute or convalescent COVID-19.

The chain has TRBV5-1 and TRBJ2-1; no clear D. Between the trimmed V and J ends, which lost 4 bases and 3 bases, there was a span of 14 bases. This CDR3 comprises 15 residues. Looked up from germline, CDR1 is SGHRS and CDR2 is YFSETQ. The CDR3 is CASSPDETYYNEQFF. CDR3 nucleotide sequence: TGCGCCAGCAGCCCCGACGAGACATACTACAATGAGCAGTTCTTC.

On this clone: A read error may account for a junction end that differs from germline. J is TRBJ2-7 and V is TRBV29-1; TRBD1 matches at 7 bases. Germline CDR1 is SQVTM and CDR2 is ANQGSEA. The CDR3 contains 11 residues. The CDR3 is CSVETGTAVIF. In nucleotides, the CDR3 is TGCAGCGTTGAGACCGGGACAGCCGTTATCTTC.

The V and J genes are TRBV5-6 and TRBJ2-3; TRBD2 matches 10 bases. Unmatched junction bases numbered 3, after V lost 1 base and J lost 4 bases. This CDR3 contains 15 residues. CDR1 is SGHDT, CDR2 YYEEEE, per germline. The CDR3 loop reads CASSLRSGGADTQYF. CDR3 in DNA: TGTGCCAGCAGCTTGCGAAGCGGGGGGGCAGATACGCAGTATTTT.

The J gene is TRBJ1-2, the V gene TRBV5-1, with a weak D call TRBD1 (5 bases). Germline V gene lookup returns CDR1 SGHRS and CDR2 YFSETQ. This CDR3 is 12 amino acids long. Trimming took off 4 bases at V and 6 bases at J, with 10 bases between the two ends. The CDR3 region is CASSLGGDGYTF. DNA of the CDR3: TGCGCCAGCAGCCTAGGAGGGGATGGCTACACCTTC.

The chain combines TRBV19 with TRBJ1-1; 8 nucleotides match TRBD1. The CDR3 is made up of 18 amino acids. CDR1 LNHDA and CDR2 SQIVND come from the germline V gene (reference sequence). V was clipped by 0 bases and J by 3 bases; unmatched bases: 12. The CDR3 nucleotides read TGTGCCAGTAGTATAGATGGCCCGGACAGGGTATTTTACACTGAAGCTTTCTTT. It is translated as CASSIDGPDRVFYTEAFF.

J is TRBJ1-3 and V is TRBV10-3; D unclear. The V gene's germline CDR1 is ENHRY and CDR2 SYGVKD. The length of the CDR3 is 13 residues. V lost 10 bases and J 1 base, leaving 11 bases between the germline ends. CDR3: CATHRDSGNTIYF. In DNA, the CDR3 is TGTGCCACCCATCGGGATTCTGGAAACACCATATATTTT.